This note documents a single TCR beta chain sequence. There are 14 residues in the CDR3. CDR1 LNHDA and CDR2 SQIVND come from the germline V gene (reference sequence). After removal of 4 bases from V and 5 bases from J, the junction contained 0 bases not matched to a gene. The protocol was immunoSEQ multiplex PCR, while the TCRdb copy is restricted to in-frame clones and leaves out a portion. Of around 300,000 clones listed, around 86% are singletons. These data belong to a study of blood T cell repertoires in COVID-19. Overall study context: From T cells, B-cell-depleted T cells, or PBMCs came the material, which was cDNA or gDNA.

The chain combines TRBV19 with TRBJ2-1, with 12 nucleotides matching TRBD2. Sample: peripheral blood. This clonotype was obtained from a man in his fifties or sixties with active or convalescent COVID-19. CDR3 nucleotides: TGTGCCAGTAGTAGGACTAGCGGGAACAATGAGCAGTTCTTC. Translated: CASSRTSGNNEQFF.